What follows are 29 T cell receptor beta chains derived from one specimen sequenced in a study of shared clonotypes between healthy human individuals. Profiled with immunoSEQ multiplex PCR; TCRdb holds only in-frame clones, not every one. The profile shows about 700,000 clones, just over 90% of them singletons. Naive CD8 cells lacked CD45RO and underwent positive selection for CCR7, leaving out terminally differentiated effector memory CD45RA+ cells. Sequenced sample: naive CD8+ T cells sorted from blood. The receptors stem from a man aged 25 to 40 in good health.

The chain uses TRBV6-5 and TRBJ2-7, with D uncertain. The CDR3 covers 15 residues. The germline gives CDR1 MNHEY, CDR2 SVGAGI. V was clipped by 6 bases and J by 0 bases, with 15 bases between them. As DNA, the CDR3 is TGTGCCAGCAGCCCCTTGGGCCCCTCCTCCTACGAGCAGTACTTC. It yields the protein CASSPLGPSSYEQYF.

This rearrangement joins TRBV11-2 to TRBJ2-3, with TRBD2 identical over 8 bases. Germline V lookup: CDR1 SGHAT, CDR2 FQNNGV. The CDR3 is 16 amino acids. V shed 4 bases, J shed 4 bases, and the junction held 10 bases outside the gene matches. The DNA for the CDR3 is TGTGCCAGCAGCTCGCTAGCGGGTTGGACCGCAGATACGCAGTATTTT. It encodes CASSSLAGWTADTQYF.

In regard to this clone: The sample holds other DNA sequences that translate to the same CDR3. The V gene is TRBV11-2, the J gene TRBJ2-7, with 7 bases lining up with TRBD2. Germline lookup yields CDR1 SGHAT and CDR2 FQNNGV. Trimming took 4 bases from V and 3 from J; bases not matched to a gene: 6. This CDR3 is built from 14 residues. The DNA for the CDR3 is TGTGCCAGCAGCTATAGCGGGCCGTACTACGAGCAGTACTTC. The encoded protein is CASSYSGPYYEQYF.

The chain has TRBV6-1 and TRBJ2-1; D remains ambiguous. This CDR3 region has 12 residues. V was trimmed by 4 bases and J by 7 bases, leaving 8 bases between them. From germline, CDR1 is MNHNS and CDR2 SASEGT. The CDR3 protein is CASSGTGNEQFF. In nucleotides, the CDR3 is TGTGCCAGCAGTGGAACTGGGAATGAGCAGTTCTTC.

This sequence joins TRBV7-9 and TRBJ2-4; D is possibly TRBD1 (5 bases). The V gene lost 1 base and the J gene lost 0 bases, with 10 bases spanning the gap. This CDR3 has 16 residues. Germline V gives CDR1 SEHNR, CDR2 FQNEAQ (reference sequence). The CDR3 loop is CASSLVVGLAKNIQYF. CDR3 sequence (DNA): TGTGCCAGCAGCTTAGTTGTGGGGCTAGCCAAAAACATTCAGTACTTC.

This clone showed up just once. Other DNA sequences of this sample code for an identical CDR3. CDR3 nucleotide sequence: TGTGCCAGCAGTTTAGAAGGGGACAATGAGCAGTTCTTC. This sequence encodes CASSLEGDNEQFF. The chain is built from TRBV28 and TRBJ2-1; D may be TRBD1 (5 bases). Trimming left V 2 bases short and J 5 bases short, with 7 bases between. The CDR3 has 13 amino acids. Germline loops: CDR1 MDHEN, CDR2 SYDVKM.

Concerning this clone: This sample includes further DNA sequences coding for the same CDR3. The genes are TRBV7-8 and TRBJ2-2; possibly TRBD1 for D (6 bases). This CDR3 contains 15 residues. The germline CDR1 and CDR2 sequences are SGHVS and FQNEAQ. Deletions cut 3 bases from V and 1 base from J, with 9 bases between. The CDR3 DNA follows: TGTGCCAGCAGCTTTTCACAGGGGAACACCGGGGAGCTGTTTTTT. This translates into CASSFSQGNTGELFF.

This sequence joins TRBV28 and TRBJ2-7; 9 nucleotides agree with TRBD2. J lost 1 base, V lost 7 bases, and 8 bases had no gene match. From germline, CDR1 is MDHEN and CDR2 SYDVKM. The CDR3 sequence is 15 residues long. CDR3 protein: CASNGLAGPSYEQYF. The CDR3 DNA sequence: TGTGCCAGCAACGGGCTAGCGGGACCTTCCTACGAGCAGTACTTC.

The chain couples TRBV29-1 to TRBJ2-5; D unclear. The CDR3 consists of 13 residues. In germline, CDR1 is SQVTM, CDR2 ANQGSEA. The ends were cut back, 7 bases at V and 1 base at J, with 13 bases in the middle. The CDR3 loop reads CSARSVGQETQYF. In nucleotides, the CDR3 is TGCAGCGCCCGGTCTGTCGGCCAAGAGACCCAGTACTTC.

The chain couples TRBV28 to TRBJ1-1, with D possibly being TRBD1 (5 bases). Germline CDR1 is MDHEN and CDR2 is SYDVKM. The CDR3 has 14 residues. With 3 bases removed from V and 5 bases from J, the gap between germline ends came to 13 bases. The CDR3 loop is CASSLRGYGTEAFF. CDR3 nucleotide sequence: TGTGCCAGCAGTTTGAGGGGTTACGGGACTGAAGCTTTCTTT.

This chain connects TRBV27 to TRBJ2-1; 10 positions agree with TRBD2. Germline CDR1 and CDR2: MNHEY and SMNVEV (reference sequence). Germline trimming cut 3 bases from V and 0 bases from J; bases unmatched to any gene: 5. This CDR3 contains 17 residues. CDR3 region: CASSFGASGSSYNEQFF. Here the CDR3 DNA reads TGTGCCAGCAGTTTCGGCGCTAGCGGGAGCTCCTACAATGAGCAGTTCTTC.

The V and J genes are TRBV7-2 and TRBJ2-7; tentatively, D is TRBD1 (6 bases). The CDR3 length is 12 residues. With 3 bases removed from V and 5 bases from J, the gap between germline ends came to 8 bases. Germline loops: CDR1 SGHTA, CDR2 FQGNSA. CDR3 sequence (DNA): TGTGCCAGCAGCTTGGGACAAGACGAGCAGTACTTC. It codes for CASSLGQDEQYF.

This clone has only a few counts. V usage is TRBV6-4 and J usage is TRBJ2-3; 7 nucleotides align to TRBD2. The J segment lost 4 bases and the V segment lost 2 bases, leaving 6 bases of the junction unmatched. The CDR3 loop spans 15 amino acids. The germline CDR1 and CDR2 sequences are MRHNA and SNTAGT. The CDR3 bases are TGTGCCAGCAGTGACGATTTTGCGGGAGCAGATACGCAGTATTTT. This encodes CASSDDFAGADTQYF.

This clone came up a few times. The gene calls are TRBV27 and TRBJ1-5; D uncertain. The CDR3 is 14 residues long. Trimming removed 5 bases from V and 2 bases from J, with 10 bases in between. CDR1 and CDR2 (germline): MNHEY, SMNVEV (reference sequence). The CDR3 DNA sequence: TGTGCCAGCAGTGCGAATCCTGGCAATCAGCCCCAGCATTTT. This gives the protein CASSANPGNQPQHF.

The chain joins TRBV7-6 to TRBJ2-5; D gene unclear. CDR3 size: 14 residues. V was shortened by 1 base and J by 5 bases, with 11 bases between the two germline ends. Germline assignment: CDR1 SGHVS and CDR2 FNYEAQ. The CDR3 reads CASSLVNAEETQYF. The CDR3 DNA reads TGTGCCAGCAGCTTAGTTAACGCCGAGGAGACCCAGTACTTC.

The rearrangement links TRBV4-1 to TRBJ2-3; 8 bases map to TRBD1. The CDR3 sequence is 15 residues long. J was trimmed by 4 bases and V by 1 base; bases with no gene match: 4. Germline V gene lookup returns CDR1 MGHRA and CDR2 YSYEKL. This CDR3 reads CASSQGTGFPDTQYF. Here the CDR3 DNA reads TGCGCCAGCAGCCAAGGGACAGGGTTTCCAGATACGCAGTATTTT.

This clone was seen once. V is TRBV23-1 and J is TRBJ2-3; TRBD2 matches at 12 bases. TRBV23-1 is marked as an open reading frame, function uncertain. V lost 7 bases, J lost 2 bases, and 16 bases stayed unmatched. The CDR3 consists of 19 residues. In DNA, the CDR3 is TGCGCCAGCATAACGGGACTAGCGGGCCCACCAATCATCACAGATACGCAGTATTTT. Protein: CASITGLAGPPIITDTQYF.

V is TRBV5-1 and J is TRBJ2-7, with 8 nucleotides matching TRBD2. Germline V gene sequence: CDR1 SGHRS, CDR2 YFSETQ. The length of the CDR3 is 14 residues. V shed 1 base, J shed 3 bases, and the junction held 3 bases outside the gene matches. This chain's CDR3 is CASSLSGGGYEQYF. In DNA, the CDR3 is TGCGCCAGCAGCTTGAGCGGGGGTGGCTACGAGCAGTACTTC.

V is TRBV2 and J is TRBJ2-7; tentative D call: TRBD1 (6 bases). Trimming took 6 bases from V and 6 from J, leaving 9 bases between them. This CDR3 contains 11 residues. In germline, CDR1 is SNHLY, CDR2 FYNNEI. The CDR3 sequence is CASRPQGEQYF. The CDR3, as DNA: TGTGCCAGCAGACCACAGGGCGAGCAGTACTTC. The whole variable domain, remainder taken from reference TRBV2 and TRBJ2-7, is EPEVTQTPSHQVTQMGQEVILRCVPISNHLYFYWYRQILGQKVEFLVSFYNNEISEKSEIFDDQFSVERPDGSNFTLKIRSTKLEDSAMYFCASRPQGEQYFGPGTRLTVT.

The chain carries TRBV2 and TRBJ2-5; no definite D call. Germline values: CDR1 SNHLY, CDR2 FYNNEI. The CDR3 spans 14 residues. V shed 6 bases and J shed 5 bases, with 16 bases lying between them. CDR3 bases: TGTGCCAGCAGCGAACCCGGGCCGCCTGAGACCCAGTACTTC. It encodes CASSEPGPPETQYF.

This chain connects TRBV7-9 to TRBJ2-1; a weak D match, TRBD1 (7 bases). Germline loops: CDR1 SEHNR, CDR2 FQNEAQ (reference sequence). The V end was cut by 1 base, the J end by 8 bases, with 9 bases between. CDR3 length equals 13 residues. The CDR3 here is CASSLGRGDEQFF. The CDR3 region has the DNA TGTGCCAGCAGCTTAGGCAGGGGGGATGAGCAGTTCTTC.

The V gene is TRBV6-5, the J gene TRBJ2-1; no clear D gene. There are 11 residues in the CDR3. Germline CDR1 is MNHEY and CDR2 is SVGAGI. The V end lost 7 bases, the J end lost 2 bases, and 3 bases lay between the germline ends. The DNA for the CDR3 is TGTGCCAGCACTACCTACAATGAGCAGTTCTTC. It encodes CASTTYNEQFF.

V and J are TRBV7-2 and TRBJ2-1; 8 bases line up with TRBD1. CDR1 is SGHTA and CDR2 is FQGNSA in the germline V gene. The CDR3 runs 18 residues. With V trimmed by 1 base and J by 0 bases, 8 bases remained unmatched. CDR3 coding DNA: TGTGCCAGCAGCTTAGACGTGGGGACAGGCGACTCCTACAATGAGCAGTTCTTC. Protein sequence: CASSLDVGTGDSYNEQFF.

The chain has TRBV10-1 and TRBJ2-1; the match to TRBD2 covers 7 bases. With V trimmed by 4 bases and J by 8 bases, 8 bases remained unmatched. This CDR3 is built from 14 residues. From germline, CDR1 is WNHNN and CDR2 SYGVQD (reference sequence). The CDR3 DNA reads TGCGCCAGCAGTGGGGCGGGAGTGCCCCATGAGCAGTTCTTC. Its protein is CASSGAGVPHEQFF.

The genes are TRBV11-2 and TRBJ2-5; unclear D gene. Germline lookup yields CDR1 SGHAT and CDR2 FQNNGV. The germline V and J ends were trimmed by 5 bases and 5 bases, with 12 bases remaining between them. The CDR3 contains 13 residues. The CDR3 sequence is CASSPVLKETQYF. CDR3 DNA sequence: TGTGCCAGCAGCCCCGTGTTGAAGGAGACCCAGTACTTC.

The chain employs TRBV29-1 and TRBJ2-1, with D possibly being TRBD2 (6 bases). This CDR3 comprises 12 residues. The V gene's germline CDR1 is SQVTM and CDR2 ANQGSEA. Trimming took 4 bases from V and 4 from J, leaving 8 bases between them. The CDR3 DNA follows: TGCAGCGTTGCGACTAGTTACAATGAGCAGTTCTTC. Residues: CSVATSYNEQFF.

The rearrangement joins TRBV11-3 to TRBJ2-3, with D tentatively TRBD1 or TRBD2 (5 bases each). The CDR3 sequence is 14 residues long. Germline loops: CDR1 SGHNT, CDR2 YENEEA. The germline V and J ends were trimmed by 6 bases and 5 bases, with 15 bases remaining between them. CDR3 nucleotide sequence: TGTGCCAGCAGTAACCGGGACGCAGAAGATACGCAGTATTTT. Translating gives CASSNRDAEDTQYF.

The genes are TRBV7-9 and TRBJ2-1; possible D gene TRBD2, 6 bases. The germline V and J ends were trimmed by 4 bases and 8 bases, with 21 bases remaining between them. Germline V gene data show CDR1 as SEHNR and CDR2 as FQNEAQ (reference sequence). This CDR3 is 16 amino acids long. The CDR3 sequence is CASSSNRQTSRDEQFF. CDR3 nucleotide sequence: TGTGCCAGCAGCTCTAATCGACAGACTAGTAGGGATGAGCAGTTCTTC.

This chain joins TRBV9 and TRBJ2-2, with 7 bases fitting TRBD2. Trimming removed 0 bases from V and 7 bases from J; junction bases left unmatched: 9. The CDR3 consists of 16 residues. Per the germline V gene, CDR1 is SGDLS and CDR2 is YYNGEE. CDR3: CASSVGTRPSNGELFF. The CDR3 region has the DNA TGTGCCAGCAGCGTAGGGACTAGGCCTTCAAACGGGGAGCTGTTTTTT.